Listed here are 14 T cell receptor beta chains from one sample, sequenced in a study of cytomegalovirus exposure and HLA in healthy donors. Primers for the PCR totalled 60 Vbeta and 13 Jbeta. The table came from immunoSEQ multiplex PCR; TCRdb's copy has only in-frame clones and leaves some out. This table has approximately 110,000 clones, about 80% appearing once. Sequencing input: PBMCs. These receptors came from a man between 40 and 49 years old in good health and CMV-seronegative.

The table lists this clone with a few counts. The chain's CDR3 is CASTLFDTEAFF. In DNA, the CDR3 is TGTGCCAGCACCCTTTTCGACACTGAAGCTTTCTTT. The chain employs TRBV6-6 and TRBJ1-1, with D unclear. CDR1 and CDR2 from the germline V gene are MNHNY and SVGAGI (reference sequence). This CDR3 is built from 12 residues. V was cut by 7 bases and J by 3 bases, with 9 bases left in between.

This chain's CDR3 is CASSLVGSGGNYGYTF. CDR3 sequence (DNA): TGCGCCAGCAGCTTGGTGGGGTCAGGGGGAAACTATGGCTACACCTTC. The chain joins TRBV5-1 to TRBJ1-2; 7 bases map to TRBD1. The V segment lost 0 bases and the J segment 2 bases; nucleotides outside the gene matches: 7. Germline V gives CDR1 SGHRS, CDR2 YFSETQ. This CDR3 comprises 16 residues.

The rearrangement links TRBV5-6 to TRBJ2-3; 7 bases are a match to TRBD1. CDR1 is SGHDT and CDR2 is YYEEEE in the germline V gene. The CDR3 contains 15 residues. The J segment lost 2 bases and the V segment lost 5 bases, leaving 8 bases of the junction unmatched. CDR3 sequence: CASSQQGRPTDTQYF. The CDR3 DNA follows: TGTGCCAGCAGTCAACAGGGGCGCCCCACAGATACGCAGTATTTT.

The chain employs TRBV18 and TRBJ1-1, with 7 bases identical to TRBD1. The CDR3 consists of 14 residues. Germline values: CDR1 KGHSH, CDR2 LQKENI. V shed 5 bases and J 3 bases; nucleotides not matched to a gene: 6. The CDR3 sequence is CASSRSQGDTEAFF. Here the CDR3 DNA reads TGTGCCAGCTCAAGATCCCAGGGGGACACTGAAGCTTTCTTT. The complete variable domain, with remaining parts taken from reference TRBV18 and TRBJ1-1, reads NAGVMQNPRHLVRRRGQEARLRCSPMKGHSHVYWYRQLPEEGLKFMVYLQKENIIDESGMPKERFSAEFPKEGPSILRIQQVVRGDSAAYFCASSRSQGDTEAFFGQGTRLTVV.

The chain joins TRBV4-1 to TRBJ2-3; the match to TRBD1 covers 7 bases. The trim removed 4 bases at V and 5 bases at J, leaving 9 bases unmatched. The CDR3 loop spans 15 amino acids. Germline V CDR1 and CDR2: MGHRA, YSYEKL. Here the CDR3 reads CASSRYKGAEDTQYF. In nucleotides, the CDR3 is TGCGCCAGCAGCCGATACAAGGGGGCGGAAGATACGCAGTATTTT.

CDR3 sequence reads: CASARESAGENIQYF. CDR3 DNA sequence: TGTGCCAGCGCGCGTGAGTCCGCGGGGGAAAACATTCAGTACTTC. The V gene is TRBV9, the J gene TRBJ2-4, with 7 nucleotides matching TRBD2. CDR1 SGDLS and CDR2 YYNGEE come from the germline V gene. V lost 7 bases, J lost 5 bases, and 12 bases stayed unmatched. The CDR3 length is 15 residues.

The rearrangement joins TRBV6-1 to TRBJ1-1; the D is unclear. Germline CDR1 reads MNHNS; CDR2 reads SASEGT. The CDR3 is made up of 13 amino acids. Deletions cut 5 bases from V and 0 bases from J, with 7 bases between. The CDR3 protein is CASSNTVNTEAFF. The CDR3 DNA is TGTGCCAGCAGTAATACAGTGAACACTGAAGCTTTCTTT.

The chain recombines TRBV7-2 with TRBJ2-7, with 8 bases identical to TRBD1. Germline V gene lookup returns CDR1 SGHTA and CDR2 FQGNSA. V lost 6 bases, J lost 5 bases, and 6 bases stayed unmatched. The CDR3 extends over 13 amino acids. The CDR3 region has the DNA TGTGCCAGCAGTCGAGGACAGGGCGACGAGCAGTACTTC. Protein sequence: CASSRGQGDEQYF. Full variable domain (missing parts from reference TRBV7-2 and TRBJ2-7): GAGVSQSPSNKVTEKGKDVELRCDPISGHTALYWYRQSLGQGLEFLIYFQGNSAPDKSGLPSDRFSAERTGGSVSTLTIQRTQQEDSAVYLCASSRGQGDEQYFGPGTRLTVT.

J is TRBJ2-5 and V is TRBV7-7; D is possibly TRBD1 (5 bases). Germline lookup yields CDR1 SSHAT and CDR2 FNYEAQ (reference sequence). V gave up 0 bases and J gave up 2 bases, with 13 bases separating them. The CDR3 is 16 residues long. In nucleotides, the CDR3 is TGTGCCAGCAGCTTAGCCGCTGCAGACAGACAAGAGACCCAGTACTTC. This codes for CASSLAAADRQETQYF.

The chain uses TRBV5-1 and TRBJ1-2; unclear D gene. CDR1 is SGHRS, CDR2 YFSETQ, per germline. Trimming pared 0 bases from V and 10 bases from J, leaving 10 bases between. The CDR3 consists of 12 residues. The CDR3: CASSLDWQDYTF. CDR3 nucleotides: TGCGCCAGCAGCTTGGATTGGCAGGACTACACCTTC.

This clone was detected once. This sequence joins TRBV19 and TRBJ1-5; TRBD1 might be the D (6 bases). The length of the CDR3 is 15 residues. The V end lost 5 bases, the J end lost 1 base, and 12 bases lay between the germline ends. Germline CDR1 reads LNHDA; CDR2 reads SQIVND (reference sequence). DNA for the CDR3: TGTGCCAGTAGTCGGGACACACCCAGCAATCAGCCCCAGCATTTT. Amino acid sequence: CASSRDTPSNQPQHF.

This rearrangement joins TRBV2 to TRBJ2-7; a weak D match, TRBD1 (6 bases). Germline V gene data show CDR1 as SNHLY and CDR2 as FYNNEI. This CDR3 region has 15 residues. V was trimmed by 10 bases and J by 1 base, leaving 20 bases between them. The CDR3 region is CANRALAGRSYEQYF. DNA of the CDR3: TGTGCCAACAGGGCCCTTGCGGGCAGATCCTACGAGCAGTACTTC.

V is TRBV7-9 and J is TRBJ1-4, with D maybe TRBD1 (6 bases). Germline CDR1 reads SEHNR; CDR2 reads FQNEAQ (reference sequence). The CDR3 extends over 15 amino acids. V gave up 4 bases and J gave up 0 bases, with 9 bases separating them. DNA for the CDR3: TGTGCCAGCAGCTCGGACAGAGCAACTAATGAAAAACTGTTTTTT. Residues: CASSSDRATNEKLFF.

This chain links TRBV7-3 with TRBJ1-6, with D unresolved. The CDR3 length is 13 residues. Trimming cost V 1 base and J 10 bases, with 8 bases left between them. CDR1 and CDR2 from the germline V gene are SGHTA and FQGTGA. Here the CDR3 reads CASSLSTSSPLHF. In DNA, the CDR3 is TGTGCCAGCAGCTTAAGTACATCCTCACCCCTCCACTTT.